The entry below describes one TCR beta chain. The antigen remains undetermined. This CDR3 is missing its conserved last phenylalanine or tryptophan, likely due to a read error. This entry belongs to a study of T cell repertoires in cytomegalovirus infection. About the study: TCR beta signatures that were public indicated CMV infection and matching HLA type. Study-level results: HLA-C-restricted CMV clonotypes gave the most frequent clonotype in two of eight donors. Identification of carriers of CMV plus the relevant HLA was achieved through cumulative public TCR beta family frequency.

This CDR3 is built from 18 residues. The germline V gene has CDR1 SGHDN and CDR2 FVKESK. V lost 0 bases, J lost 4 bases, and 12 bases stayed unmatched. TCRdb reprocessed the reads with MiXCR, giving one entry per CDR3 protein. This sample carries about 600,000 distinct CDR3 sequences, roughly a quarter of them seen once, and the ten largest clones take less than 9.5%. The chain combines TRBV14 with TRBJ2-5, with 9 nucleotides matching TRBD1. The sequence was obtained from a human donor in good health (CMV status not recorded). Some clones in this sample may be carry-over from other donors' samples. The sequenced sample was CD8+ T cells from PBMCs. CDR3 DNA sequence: TGTGCCAGCAGCCAAGAGGAACAGGGGGCCTTAGATGGAGAGACCCAGTACTCC. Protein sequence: CASSQEEQGALDGETQYS.